This T cell receptor (beta chain) appears in the sequencing data of a study of long-term antiretroviral therapy in people with HIV. The study used samples holding about 0.85-10 million cryopreserved PBMC before DNA extraction. Germline loops: CDR1 GTSNPN, CDR2 SVGIG (reference sequence). The V end lost 1 base, the J end lost 2 bases, and 21 bases lay between the germline ends. CDR3 length equals 17 residues. Study results and limitations: After ART, diversity increased yet remained lower than transplant donor controls.

With survey level as its setting, the immunoSEQ assay was v3.0. Sequenced by immunoSEQ multiplex PCR; TCRdb stores in-frame clones only, minus some. The table shows over 30,000 clones, with more than 65% occurring only once. Comments on this clone: Its specificity is not known.

The sequence came from a young man with HIV. Sequenced here: unsorted PBMCs, sampled 0.6 years after starting antiretroviral therapy. The chain carries TRBV30 and TRBJ2-7; D is possibly TRBD1 (5 bases). Written as DNA, the CDR3 is TGTGCCTGGAGTGGGGGCTCGCTAAATGACAAAACCTACGAGCAGTACTTC. Its translation is CAWSGGSLNDKTYEQYF. Full variable domain (outside the CDR3, taken from reference TRBV30 and TRBJ2-7): SQTIHQWPATLVQPVGSPLSLECTVEGTSNPNLYWYRQAAGRGLQLLFYSVGIGQISSEVPQNLSASRPQDRQFILSSKKLLLSDSGFYLCAWSGGSLNDKTYEQYFGPGTRLTVT.